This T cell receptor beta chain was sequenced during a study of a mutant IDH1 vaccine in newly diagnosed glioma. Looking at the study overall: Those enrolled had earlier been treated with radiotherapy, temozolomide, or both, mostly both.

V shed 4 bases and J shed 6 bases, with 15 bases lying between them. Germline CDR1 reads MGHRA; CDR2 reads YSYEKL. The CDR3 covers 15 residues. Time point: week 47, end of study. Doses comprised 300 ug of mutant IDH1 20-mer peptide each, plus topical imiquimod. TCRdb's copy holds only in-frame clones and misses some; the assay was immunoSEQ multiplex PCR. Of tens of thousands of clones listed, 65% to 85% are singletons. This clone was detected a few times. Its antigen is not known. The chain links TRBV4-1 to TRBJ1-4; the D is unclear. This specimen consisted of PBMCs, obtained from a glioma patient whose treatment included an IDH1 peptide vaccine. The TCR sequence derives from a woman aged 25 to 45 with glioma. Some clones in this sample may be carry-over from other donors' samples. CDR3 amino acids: CASSRTEGGDEKLFF. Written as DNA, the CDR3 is TGCGCCAGCAGCCGGACGGAAGGTGGAGATGAAAAACTGTTTTTT.